This T cell receptor (beta chain) comes out of a study of blood T cell repertoires in COVID-19. Study details: The United States, Italy and Spain provided the acute and convalescent COVID-19 samples. PBMCs, B-cell-depleted T cells, or T cells provided the cDNA or gDNA that made up the material.

Per the authors' pipeline: Amplified reference gene primers provided the basis for estimating nucleated cell counts. Sequenced by immunoSEQ multiplex PCR; TCRdb stores in-frame clones only, minus some. V, J and clone size were drawn from that table, and D and trimming were deduced from the DNA. The data contain approximately 76,000 clones, 87% of them seen just once; the ten biggest clones take up 6.5% to 9.5%. This sequence was found in a man between 25 and 39 years old with acute or convalescent COVID-19. The sequenced sample was peripheral blood.

The CDR3 protein is CASSSRDRGRHIYGYTF. In DNA, the CDR3 is TGTGCCAGTAGTTCCCGGGACAGGGGGCGACATATCTATGGCTACACCTTC. The V call is TRBV19, the J call TRBJ1-2; 12 nucleotides align to TRBD1. The CDR3 is made up of 17 amino acids. The V gene end was trimmed by 5 bases and the J gene end by 4 bases; junction bases not matched to a gene: 11. In germline, CDR1 is LNHDA, CDR2 SQIVND (reference sequence).